The 4 T cell receptor beta chains below come from one sample, sequenced in a study of OX40 agonist ivuxolimab in advanced cancers. Method: immunoSEQ multiplex PCR; TCRdb's copy keeps in-frame clones and lacks some. The sample gives about 62,000 clones, 70% to 90% of which show up once; roughly 0.27% is in the top ten. The sample in question was CD4+ or CD8+ T cells sorted from blood, obtained in a trial of the OX40 agonist ivuxolimab. The receptors derive from an adult with an advanced solid tumor such as melanoma, head and neck, liver or kidney cancer.

The chain has TRBV5-1 and TRBJ2-3, with unresolved D. The V and J ends lost 6 bases and 3 bases respectively, with 17 bases between them. The germline V gene encodes CDR1 SGHRS and CDR2 YFSETQ. This CDR3 has 15 amino acids. CDR3 DNA: TGCGCCAGCAACATCGGCCAGACTTCTACAGATACGCAGTATTTT. This sequence encodes CASNIGQTSTDTQYF.

This rearrangement joins TRBV6-6 to TRBJ2-5, with 9 bases identical to TRBD1. CDR1 is MNHNY and CDR2 is SVGAGI in the germline V gene (reference sequence). The V gene end was trimmed by 6 bases and the J gene end by 5 bases; junction bases not matched to a gene: 10. This CDR3 has 15 amino acids. The CDR3 nucleotides are TGTGCCAGCAGCCTTAAACAGGGGGCTCAGGAGACCCAGTACTTC. This gives the protein CASSLKQGAQETQYF.

The chain recombines TRBV10-1 with TRBJ2-5; D may be TRBD1 or TRBD2 (5 bases each). Germline CDR1 is WNHNN and CDR2 is SYGVQD (reference sequence). The germline V and J ends were trimmed by 4 bases and 4 bases, with 13 bases remaining between them. CDR3 size: 14 residues. DNA of the CDR3: TGCGCCAGCAGTGCAAGGGGACGGGGAGAGACCCAGTACTTC. It is translated as CASSARGRGETQYF.

This clone was recorded once. The CDR3 sequence is CASSYGGPDTQYF. The CDR3 nucleotides are TGTGCCAGCAGCTACGGGGGTCCAGATACGCAGTATTTT. V is TRBV13 and J is TRBJ2-3; D may be TRBD2 (6 bases). This CDR3 comprises 13 residues. Germline assignment: CDR1 PRHDT and CDR2 FYEKMQ (reference sequence). V lost 4 bases to trimming and J lost 4 bases, with 9 bases between them.